The 2 T cell receptor beta chains in this list originate from one sample, sequenced in a study of T cell responses to AZD1222 COVID-19 vaccine. TCRdb's table, derived via immunoSEQ multiplex PCR, lists solely in-frame clones and lacks some. The data hold over 150,000 clones, with almost 95% observed a single time. This material consisted of peripheral blood, taken on day 0 of AZD1222 vaccination. The receptors were gathered from an adult in good health.

This clone was seen only once. This chain connects TRBV5-1 to TRBJ2-2; 9 bases fit TRBD1. The CDR3 consists of 19 residues. CDR1 and CDR2 (germline): SGHRS, YFSETQ. V gave up 2 bases and J gave up 6 bases; unmatched junction bases: 17. The CDR3, as DNA: TGCGCCAGCAGCTTCATACCGGGACAGGGTCCAACGGGCGCCGGGGAGCTGTTTTTT. This sequence encodes CASSFIPGQGPTGAGELFF.

The chain recombines TRBV30 with TRBJ2-5; no firm D call. CDR1 GTSNPN and CDR2 SVGIG come from the germline V gene (reference sequence). Trimming took off 0 bases at V and 2 bases at J, with 1 base between the two ends. This CDR3 comprises 11 residues. DNA of the CDR3: TGTGCCTGGAGTGTTCAAGAGACCCAGTACTTC. Translated, it gives CAWSVQETQYF.